Listed here is a single T cell receptor beta chain. These data come from a study of blood T cell repertoires in COVID-19. Study background: Material from acute and convalescent COVID-19 was sourced from the United States, Italy and Spain.

CDR1 is SQVTM and CDR2 is ANQGSEA in the germline V gene. Trimming at V came to 6 bases and at J to 1 base, leaving 11 bases not matched to a gene. The CDR3 is 15 amino acids. As handled by the study authors: For nucleated cells, counts were estimated from reference gene primer amplification. TCRdb keeps only in-frame clones here, not all; method: immunoSEQ multiplex PCR. V and J calls and clone size are copied from that table; D and trimming were computed from the DNA. The sample contains 200,000 to 300,000 clones, about 89% of which appear only once. Recovered participants had two consecutive negative NP/OP PCR tests, healthcare professional clearance, or symptom resolution.

The specimen was PBMCs or T cells enriched from blood (not recorded which). This sequence was found in a man in his forties or fifties who had recovered from COVID-19. The chain couples TRBV29-1 to TRBJ1-1; 7 bases agree with TRBD1. CDR3 in DNA: TGCAGCGTAGCGGAACCGGACAGGAGGAACACTGAAGCTTTCTTT. It specifies CSVAEPDRRNTEAFF.